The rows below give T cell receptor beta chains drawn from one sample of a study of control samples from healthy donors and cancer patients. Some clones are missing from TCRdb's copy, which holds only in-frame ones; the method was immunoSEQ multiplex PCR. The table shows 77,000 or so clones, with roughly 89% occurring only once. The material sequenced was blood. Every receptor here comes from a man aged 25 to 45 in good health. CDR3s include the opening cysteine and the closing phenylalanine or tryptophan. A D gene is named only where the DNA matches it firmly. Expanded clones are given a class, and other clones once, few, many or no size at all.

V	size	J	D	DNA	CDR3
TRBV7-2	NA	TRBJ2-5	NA	TGTGCCAGCAGCTTAGGTGTTCGGGAGACCCAGTACTTC	CASSLGVRETQYF
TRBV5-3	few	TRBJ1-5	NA	TGTGCCAGAAGCTTAATAGCCCGGGGAAGCAATCAGCCCCAGCATTTT	CARSLIARGSNQPQHF
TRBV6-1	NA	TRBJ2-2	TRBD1	TGTGCCAGCAGTGGCCGGGACAGGGCCCGTCCCGGGGAGCTGTTTTTT	CASSGRDRARPGELFF
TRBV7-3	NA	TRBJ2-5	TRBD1	TGTGCCAGCAGCGGGACAGGGCAACAAGAGACCCAGTACTTC	CASSGTGQQETQYF
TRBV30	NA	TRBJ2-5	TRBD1	TGTGTCTGGAATCGCAGGGGGAGAGAGACCCAGTACTTC	CVWNRRGRETQYF
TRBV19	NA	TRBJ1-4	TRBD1	TGTGCCAGTAGGGACAGGGGTGCTAATGAAAAACTGTTTTTT	CASRDRGANEKLFF
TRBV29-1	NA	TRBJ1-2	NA	TGCAGCGTTGAGAGCGGGCAGCCCCCCTATGGCTACACCTTC	CSVESGQPPYGYTF
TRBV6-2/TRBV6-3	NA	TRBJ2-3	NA	TGTGCCAGCAGTTACGGGGGCCTGGGAGCAGATACGCAGTATTTT	CASSYGGLGADTQYF
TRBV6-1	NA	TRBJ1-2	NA	TGTGCCAGCAGTGAAGGATATTGGGTCTATGGCTACACCTTC	CASSEGYWVYGYTF
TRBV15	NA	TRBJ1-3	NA	TGTGCCACCAGCAGAGATTCCACTGGAAACACCATATATTTT	CATSRDSTGNTIYF
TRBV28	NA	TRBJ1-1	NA	TGTGCCAGCAGTCCCGTGCGGGACGCCCCTCAAGCTTTCTTT	CASSPVRDAPQAFF
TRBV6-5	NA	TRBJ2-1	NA	TGTGCCAGCAGGGACCACTTGATGCAGTTCTTC	CASRDHLMQFF
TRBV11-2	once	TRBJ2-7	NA	TGTGCCAGCAGCTTACTTCGGGGGCGGACAGCCTACGAGCAGTACTTC	CASSLLRGRTAYEQYF
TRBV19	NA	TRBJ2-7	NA	TGTGCCAGTAGTCCTAGCCCCTCATTGGACGAGCAGTACTTC	CASSPSPSLDEQYF
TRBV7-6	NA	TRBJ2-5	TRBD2	TGTGCCAGCAGCTTACCCGGACTAGCTCGCGGGGAGACCCAGTACTTC	CASSLPGLARGETQYF
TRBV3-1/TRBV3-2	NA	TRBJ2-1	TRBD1	TGTGCCAGCAGCCAAGAAGGCCACAGGGGGAATGAGCAGTTCTTC	CASSQEGHRGNEQFF
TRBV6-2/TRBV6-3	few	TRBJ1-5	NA	TGTGCCAGCAGTTATACGGGGGGTAATCAGCCCCAGCATTTT	CASSYTGGNQPQHF
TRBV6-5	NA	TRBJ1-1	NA	TGTGCCAGCAGCCGCTCGAGGGAGATTTCCACTGAAGCTTTCTTT	CASSRSREISTEAFF
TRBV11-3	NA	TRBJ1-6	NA	TGTGCCAGCAGCTTAGCGGCCAATTCACCCCTCCACTTT	CASSLAANSPLHF
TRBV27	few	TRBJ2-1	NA	TGTGCCAGCAGTTTATATAGCGGAACCAACAATGAGCAGTTCTTC	CASSLYSGTNNEQFF
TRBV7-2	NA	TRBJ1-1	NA	TGTGCCAGCCATCAGGACTTGAACACTGAAGCTTTCTTT	CASHQDLNTEAFF
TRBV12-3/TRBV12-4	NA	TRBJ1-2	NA	TGTGCCAGCAGTTTGTCAGGGTACTATGGCTACACCTTC	CASSLSGYYGYTF
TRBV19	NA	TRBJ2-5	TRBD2	TGTGCCAGTAGCCCGGGACTAAAGACCCAGTACTTC	CASSPGLKTQYF
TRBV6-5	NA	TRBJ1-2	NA	TGTGCCAGCAGTTATCGGGACCTAGGCTATGGCTACACCTTC	CASSYRDLGYGYTF
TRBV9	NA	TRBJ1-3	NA	TGTGCCAGCAGCGTAGGTTTGGGGCAGAGCCTTTGGGCTGGAAACACCATATATTTT	CASSVGLGQSLWAGNTIYF
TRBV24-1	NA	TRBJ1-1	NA	TGTGCCACCAGGGGGAACACTGAAGCTTTCTTT	CATRGNTEAFF
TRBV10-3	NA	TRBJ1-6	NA	TGTGCCATCAGTGGGCCCGCCTACGGCCGTAATTCACCCCTCCACTTT	CAISGPAYGRNSPLHF